This T cell receptor beta chain was identified during a study of T cells in Graves' hyperthyroidism and ophthalmopathy. This clonotype was observed many times. RNA transcripts provided the source from which TCR beta CDR3 regions were amplified. Using the HTBI primer set, a first-round RT-PCR was run on the TCR CDR3. One entry per CDR3 protein results from TCRdb running MiXCR on the multiplex PCR reads. Of over 350,000 distinct CDR3 sequences in the sample, about 15% were seen once. Patients having uncontrolled infection, another autoimmune disease, pregnancy or lactation were not included. Clinicians diagnosed patients from clinical symptoms, serum thyroxine and TRAb, thyroid ultrasound and orbital computed tomography. The authors obtained PBMCs from more than 9.5 ml of fresh peripheral blood. The CDR3 is made up of 15 amino acids. Per the germline V gene, CDR1 is MGHRA and CDR2 is YSYEKL. V lost 1 base and J lost 2; bases outside the gene matches: 4.

This sequence joins TRBV4-1 and TRBJ2-7, with TRBD2 matching over 8 bases. Input material: blood. This receptor was obtained from a man younger than 30 with Graves' ophthalmopathy. In nucleotides, the CDR3 is TGCGCCAGCAGCCAAGGAACGGGAGGGACCTACGAGCAGTACTTC. It encodes CASSQGTGGTYEQYF.